The 2 T cell receptor beta chains below all came from one sample that was sequenced in a study of radiation and T cells in renal cell carcinoma. The data were produced by immunoSEQ multiplex PCR, yet TCRdb's version contains in-frame clones alone and is incomplete. The sample contains approximately 23,000 clones, roughly 80% of which appear only once. Time point meaning: blood 2 weeks post-SBRT. Treatment indicated: 15 Gy SBRT to primary tumor, nephrectomy 4 weeks later. Sequenced here: blood, sampled from a patient whose treatment included radiotherapy and nephrectomy. The receptors were gathered from a man aged 60 to 69 with renal cell carcinoma.

A single count supports this clone. This sequence joins TRBV7-7 and TRBJ2-5; no clear D gene. CDR3 length equals 14 residues. CDR1 SSHAT and CDR2 FNYEAQ come from the germline V gene (reference sequence). V gave up 5 bases and J gave up 4 bases, with 14 bases separating them. The DNA for the CDR3 is TGTGCCAGCAGCGACACCGTTGGTTTAGAGACCCAGTACTTC. It codes for CASSDTVGLETQYF.

The gene calls are TRBV25-1 and TRBJ1-1; D remains ambiguous. The CDR3 loop spans 11 amino acids. The germline V gene has CDR1 MGHDK and CDR2 SYGVNS. The germline V and J ends were trimmed by 5 bases and 3 bases, with 4 bases remaining between them. The CDR3 protein is CASSWYTEAFF. The DNA of the CDR3 is TGTGCCAGCAGTTGGTACACTGAAGCTTTCTTT.